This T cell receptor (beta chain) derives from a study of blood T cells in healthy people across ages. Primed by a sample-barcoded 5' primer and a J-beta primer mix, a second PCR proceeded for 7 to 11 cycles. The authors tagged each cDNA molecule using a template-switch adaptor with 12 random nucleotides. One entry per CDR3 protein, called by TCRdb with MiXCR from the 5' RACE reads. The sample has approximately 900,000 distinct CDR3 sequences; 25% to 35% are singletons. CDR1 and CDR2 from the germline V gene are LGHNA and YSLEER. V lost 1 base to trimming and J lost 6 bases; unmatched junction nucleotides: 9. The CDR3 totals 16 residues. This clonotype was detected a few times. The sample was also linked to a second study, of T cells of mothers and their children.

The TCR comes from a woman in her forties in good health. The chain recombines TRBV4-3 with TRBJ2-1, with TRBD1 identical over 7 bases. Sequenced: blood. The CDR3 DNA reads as TGCGCCAGCAGCCAAGCCGGGCAGGGGGTGATCAATGAGCAGTTCTTC. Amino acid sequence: CASSQAGQGVINEQFF.